These T cell receptor beta chains were read from a single sample in a study of siplizumab effects on memory and regulatory T cells. Sequencing was performed with immunoSEQ multiplex PCR; in TCRdb, only in-frame clones are kept and a portion is missing. Of about 91,000 clones in the sample, approximately 97% were seen once. Sequencing was done on a sample of naive CD4+ T cells sorted from blood. All receptors derive from a human donor in good health. CDR3s include the opening cysteine and the closing phenylalanine or tryptophan. D genes are given only for firm matches. Not all rows give a size; the values are once, few, many and, for expanded clones, a class.

j_gene	v_gene	abundance	d_gene	CDR3nt	CDR3aa
TRBJ2-3	TRBV7-9	NA	TRBD2	TGTGCCAGCAGCTCGGGACTAGCGGGGAGGGCAGATACGCAGTATTTT	CASSSGLAGRADTQYF
TRBJ1-4	TRBV5-1	once	NA	TGCGCCAGCAGCTTGGGAGACAGCTTTAATGAAAAACTGTTTTTT	CASSLGDSFNEKLFF
TRBJ2-4	TRBV19	NA	NA	TGTGCCAGTAGCCTTGAAAGGGCCAAAAACATTCAGTACTTC	CASSLERAKNIQYF
TRBJ2-7	TRBV18	NA	NA	TGTGCCAGCTCACCAGACAGGGAGCAGTACTTC	CASSPDREQYF
TRBJ2-2	TRBV6-5	NA	NA	TGTGCCATCGGACCGGATGTCGGGGAGCTGTTTTTT	CAIGPDVGELFF
TRBJ1-1	TRBV5-1	NA	TRBD1	TGCGCCAGCAGCTTGGCGGCAGGGGGCGAAGCTTTCTTT	CASSLAAGGEAFF
TRBJ1-2	TRBV11-3	NA	NA	TGTGCCAGCAGCTTAAGTGACAACAACTATGGCTACACCTTC	CASSLSDNNYGYTF
TRBJ1-1	TRBV10-3	NA	NA	TGTGCCATCCGCGGGCTGAACACTGAAGCTTTCTTT	CAIRGLNTEAFF
TRBJ2-4	TRBV6-1	NA	TRBD2	TGTGCCAGCAGTGAATTGGCTAGCGGGGGGGCAAAAGCCAAAAACATTCAGTACTTC	CASSELASGGAKAKNIQYF
TRBJ2-2	TRBV7-2	once	TRBD1	TGTGCCAGCAGCTTAGGTCGCAGGGGGCTTGGGGAGCTGTTTTTT	CASSLGRRGLGELFF
TRBJ1-1	TRBV5-6	NA	NA	TGTGCCAGCAGCAGGACCGGAAGCAACACTGAAGCTTTCTTT	CASSRTGSNTEAFF
TRBJ2-7	TRBV19	NA	NA	TGTGCCAGTAGCCGACAGTCCCAAGGTGTTTACGAGCAGTACTTC	CASSRQSQGVYEQYF
TRBJ2-1	TRBV7-2	NA	TRBD1	TGTGCCAGCAGGTCCACACAGGGGGGCGTATACAATGAGCAGTTCTTC	CASRSTQGGVYNEQFF
TRBJ2-3	TRBV11-2	NA	TRBD2	TGTGCCAGCAGCTTCCTCTTGGGGAGGGCTGGACCAGATACGCAGTATTTT	CASSFLLGRAGPDTQYF
TRBJ1-6	TRBV10-3	NA	NA	TGTGCCATCACACGGGGCTCCTATAATTCACCCCTCCACTTT	CAITRGSYNSPLHF
TRBJ1-1	TRBV9	once	NA	TGTGCCAGCAGCGATAAGGCGGAAATGAACACTGAAGCTTTCTTT	CASSDKAEMNTEAFF
TRBJ2-1	TRBV5-1	NA	TRBD2	TGCGCCAGCAGCTCAGGACTAGCGGGGGGTGAGCAGTTCTTC	CASSSGLAGGEQFF